These 21 T cell receptor beta chains were sequenced from one sample in a study of tumor and adjacent non-tumor tissue in lung cancer. Three rounds of nested PCR, following a modified ARM-PCR protocol, produced the TCRbeta library. TCRdb re-called the multiplex PCR reads with MiXCR, one entry per CDR3 protein. The repertoire holds 200,000 to 250,000 distinct CDR3 sequences, with 60% to 85% as singletons. This sample's RNA came from whole unsorted tissue. Sequencing input: lung tumor tissue. The receptors were sampled from a man aged 55 to 69 with non-small cell lung cancer.

As concerns this clonotype: The CDR3 ends on some other residue instead of the conserved phenylalanine or tryptophan, so this is likely a read error. The chain's CDR3 is CSAATGTSGSSYNEQFC. In DNA form, the CDR3 reads TGCAGTGCCGCCACAGGGACTAGCGGAAGCTCCTACAATGAGCAGTTCTGC. The gene calls are TRBV20-1 and TRBJ2-1; 11 positions agree with TRBD2. V trimming: 6 bases; J trimming: 0 bases; junction bases outside the gene matches: 10. Germline V gene sequence: CDR1 DFQATT, CDR2 SNEGSKA (reference sequence). This CDR3 region has 17 residues.

Comment on this clonotype: This may arise from a read error, as a much more abundant clone is one base away. The chain couples TRBV29-1 to TRBJ1-4, with TRBD1 as a possible D gene (5 bases). Germline V gene lookup returns CDR1 SQVTM and CDR2 ANQGSEA. This CDR3 spans 15 amino acids. Trimming shortened V by 4 bases and J by 2 bases, and 14 bases separated the two germline ends. For the CDR3, the DNA is TGCAGCGTTGGACGCTGGGGGTGCACTAATGAAAAACTGTTTTTT. Its translation is CSVGRWGCTNEKLFF.

The CDR3 region has the DNA TGTGCCAGCGACCTCAGGGGGGACGGCTACACCTTC. Translation gives CASDLRGDGYTF. The rearrangement links TRBV11-2 to TRBJ1-2; 7 bases are a match to TRBD1. This CDR3 has 12 amino acids. CDR1 is SGHAT, CDR2 FQNNGV, per germline. Losses at the gene ends were 8 bases for V and 8 bases for J; bases not matched to a gene: 8. Full variable domain (remainder filled in from reference TRBV11-2 and TRBJ1-2): EAGVAQSPRYKIIEKRQSVAFWCNPISGHATLYWYQQILGQGPKLLIQFQNNGVVDDSQLPKDRFSAERLKGVDSTLKIQPAKLEDSAVYLCASDLRGDGYTFGSGTRLTVV.

With regard to this clonotype: A read error is possible here, since a much larger clone lies one base away. The chain employs TRBV20-1 and TRBJ1-4; D unresolved. Per germline, CDR1 DFQATT and CDR2 SNEGSKA (reference sequence). The CDR3 covers 11 residues. CDR3 region: CIAWTNEKLFF. CDR3 coding DNA: TGCATTGCTTGGACTAATGAAAAACTGTTTTTT.

A word on this clonotype: A much more abundant neighbour one base away suggests this may be a read error. The CDR3 reads CSAIPVVLDSYGYTF. The CDR3 nucleotides read TGCAGTGCTATACCTGTGGTCCTGGATTCCTATGGCTACACCTTC. The J gene is TRBJ1-2, the V gene TRBV20-1; D unresolved. CDR3 length equals 15 residues. Germline-derived CDR1 and CDR2 are DFQATT and SNEGSKA (reference sequence). V was cut by 4 bases and J by 4 bases, with 19 bases left in between.

In its sample, this clonotype was seen many times. This chain connects TRBV29-1 to TRBJ1-6, with 9 positions matching TRBD1. V shed 4 bases, J shed 7 bases, and the junction held 2 bases outside the gene matches. Germline lookup yields CDR1 SQVTM and CDR2 ANQGSEA. This CDR3 region has 13 residues. CDR3 residues: CSVGQGDNSPLHF. In DNA form, the CDR3 reads TGCAGCGTTGGACAGGGGGACAATTCACCCCTCCACTTT.

The rearrangement links TRBV11-1 to TRBJ2-5; possible D gene TRBD2, 5 bases. The CDR3 totals 14 residues. CDR1 SGHAT and CDR2 FQDESV come from the germline V gene (reference sequence). Trimming took off 6 bases at V and 3 bases at J, with 14 bases between the two ends. The CDR3 bases are TGTGCCAGCAGTTCCCGGAGCGGTGAAGAGACCCAGTACTTC. Protein sequence: CASSSRSGEETQYF.

About this clonotype itself: Germline and junction disagree at one end, which may indicate a read error. The V gene is TRBV4-3, the J gene TRBJ2-3, with D perhaps matching TRBD2 (5 bases). CDR1 and CDR2 from the germline V gene are LGHNA and YSLEER. The CDR3 length is 16 residues. The CDR3, as DNA: TGCGCCAGCACCCAAGCAGCGGCCTCCGGCACAGATATTCAGTATTTT. Translation: CASTQAAASGTDIQYF.

Worth noting for this clonotype: One base away lies a much larger clone, so this may be a sequencing read error. The chain has TRBV6-1 and TRBJ2-2, with TRBD2 matching 8 bases. The CDR3 is made up of 16 amino acids. Looked up from germline, CDR1 is MNHNS and CDR2 is SASEGT. The CDR3 is CASSSATSVNIGELFF. In DNA, the CDR3 is TGTGCCAGCAGTTCCGCGACTAGCGTAAACATCGGGGAGCTGTTTTTT.

This clonotype was seen more than once but under ten times. CDR3 amino acids: CANKTRTGDVANEQFF. The CDR3 DNA sequence: TGCGCCAACAAGACCAGGACAGGGGACGTGGCCAATGAGCAGTTCTTC. This sequence joins TRBV10-1 and TRBJ2-1, with 9 nucleotides matching TRBD1. Germline V CDR1 and CDR2: WNHNN, SYGVQD (reference sequence). This CDR3 comprises 16 residues. V trimming: 10 bases; J trimming: 6 bases; junction bases outside the gene matches: 16.

Concerning this clonotype: Germline is not matched at one junction end, which may reflect a read error. The chain is built from TRBV20-1 and TRBJ2-2; 10 nucleotides align to TRBD1. Germline lookup yields CDR1 DFQATT and CDR2 SNEGSKA (reference sequence). CDR3 length: 16 residues. CDR3 amino acids: CSVRDARQGATGELFF. The CDR3 DNA sequence: TGCAGTGTTAGAGACGCACGACAGGGGGCCACCGGGGAGCTGTTTTTT.

For this clonotype: The limits of the CDR3 on the DNA are not certain, so only TCRdb's listed CDR3 is given. The chain employs TRBV6-6 and TRBJ2-3. Both ends counted, the CDR3 spans 15 residues. Germline CDR1 is MNHNY and CDR2 is SVGAGI (reference sequence). CDR3 in amino acids: CTSSYVGVGTDRQYF.

The CDR3 nucleotides read TGTGCCAGCAGCTTAGATCTCCTAGGAGTCGGGGCCCGCACAGATACGCAGTATTTT. It translates to CASSLDLLGVGARTDTQYF. The chain recombines TRBV11-3 with TRBJ2-3; D might be TRBD1 or TRBD2, each matching 5 bases. This CDR3 spans 19 amino acids. V gave up 0 bases and J gave up 1 base, with 20 bases separating them. In germline, CDR1 is SGHNT, CDR2 YENEEA.

This clonotype was counted many times. The chain recombines TRBV4-2 with TRBJ1-2; 7 bases match TRBD1. Per the germline V gene, CDR1 is LGHNA and CDR2 is YNFKEQ. The CDR3 is 13 residues long. V was clipped by 0 bases and J by 7 bases; unmatched bases: 2. As DNA, the CDR3 is TGTGCCAGCAGCCAAGAGACAGGGTTTGGCTACACCTTC. As protein: CASSQETGFGYTF.

This clonotype was counted many times. CDR3 DNA sequence: TGCAGTGCTAGAGATCCAGGGGCGCAAGCCGGGGAGCTGTTTTTT. Encoded protein: CSARDPGAQAGELFF. The chain links TRBV20-1 to TRBJ2-2; tentative D call: TRBD1 (6 bases). The CDR3 has 15 residues. CDR1 is DFQATT, CDR2 SNEGSKA, per germline (reference sequence). The germline V and J ends were trimmed by 0 bases and 6 bases, with 14 bases remaining between them.

The rearrangement uses TRBV29-1 and TRBJ2-7; possible D gene TRBD2, 6 bases. The CDR3 has 17 amino acids. Germline lookup yields CDR1 SQVTM and CDR2 ANQGSEA. Trimming took 6 bases from V and 0 from J, leaving 24 bases between them. The CDR3 protein is CSVNSRVGDWGSYEQYF. The CDR3 bases are TGCAGCGTCAATAGTCGGGTGGGGGACTGGGGCTCCTACGAGCAGTACTTC.

The rearrangement joins TRBV4-2 to TRBJ2-3; weak D call: TRBD2 (5 bases). CDR1 LGHNA and CDR2 YNFKEQ come from the germline V gene. This CDR3 region has 16 residues. V was shortened by 1 base and J by 4 bases, with 15 bases between the two germline ends. This CDR3 is CASSQVDTGWADTQYF. The CDR3 coding sequence is TGTGCCAGCAGCCAAGTGGATACGGGGTGGGCAGATACGCAGTATTTT.

A word on this clonotype: A much more abundant neighbour one base away suggests this may be a read error. CDR3: CASSINRETGELFF. DNA for the CDR3: TGTGCCAGCAGTATAAACAGGGAGACCGGGGAGCTGTTTTTT. The chain links TRBV12-3 or TRBV12-4 to TRBJ2-2; tentative D call: TRBD1 (6 bases). The CDR3 runs to 14 residues. V lost 5 bases to trimming and J lost 5 bases, with 12 bases between them.

This clonotype was observed a few times. A much larger clone differs by one base, so this may be a read error. The V call is TRBV11-2, the J call TRBJ2-3, with 12 bases identical to TRBD2. The germline CDR1 and CDR2 sequences are SGHAT and FQNNGV. The CDR3 has 16 amino acids. Here the CDR3 reads CDSSRLPGLAGDTQYF. Written as DNA, the CDR3 is TGTGACAGCAGCCGTTTACCGGGACTAGCGGGAGATACGCAGTATTTT. Together with reference TRBV11-2 and TRBJ2-3, the CDR3 gives the full variable domain: EAGVAQSPRYKIIEKRQSVAFWCNPISGHATLYWYQQILGQGPKLLIQFQNNGVVDDSQLPKDRFSAERLKGVDSTLKIQPAKLEDSAVYLCDSSRLPGLAGDTQYFGPGTRLTVL.

The chain is built from TRBV20-1 and TRBJ1-6; a possible D gene is TRBD1 (5 bases). Germline lookup yields CDR1 DFQATT and CDR2 SNEGSKA (reference sequence). Trimming took 4 bases from V and 9 from J, leaving 13 bases between them. The CDR3 is 13 amino acids. The CDR3 DNA reads as TGCAGTGCTATAGCTAGGGACCCTTCACCCCTCCACTTT. It is translated as CSAIARDPSPLHF.

With regard to this clonotype: The CDR3 does not close with the conserved phenylalanine or tryptophan, likely indicating a read error. V gene TRBV20-1 combines with J gene TRBJ2-1, with TRBD1 as a possible D gene (6 bases). Germline CDR1 reads DFQATT; CDR2 reads SNEGSKA (reference sequence). Trimming stripped 0 bases from V and 3 bases from J, with 15 bases between. The CDR3 spans 16 residues. CDR3 protein: CSARDMRQALYNEQFL. The CDR3 bases are TGCAGTGCTAGAGATATGAGACAGGCCCTCTACAATGAGCAGTTCCTC.